Included here is one T cell receptor beta chain sequence, with context. Its antigen is undetermined. Use of 60 Vbeta and 13 Jbeta primers characterized the PCR. Profiled with immunoSEQ multiplex PCR; TCRdb holds only in-frame clones, not every one. This sample has over 70,000 clones; over 70% occur once, and the top ten carry more than 20%. These data belong to a study of cytomegalovirus exposure and HLA in healthy donors. Study-level points and caveats: Among TCR beta chains of equal frequency, HLA-associated ones were more clonally expanded in a later analysis. Researchers catalogued around 150 TCR beta chains as cytomegalovirus-associated.

Germline CDR1 and CDR2: MNHNY and SVGAGI (reference sequence). The CDR3 has 14 amino acids. Between the trimmed V and J ends, which lost 6 bases and 2 bases, there was a span of 11 bases. Specimen: PBMCs. The V gene is TRBV6-6, the J gene TRBJ1-3; D perhaps matches TRBD1 (5 bases). The source of this sequence is a woman aged 50 to 60 in good health and CMV-seropositive. The CDR3 here is CASRVGDTGNTIYF. The CDR3 nucleotides read TGTGCCAGCAGGGTAGGGGATACTGGAAACACCATATATTTT.